The T cell receptor beta chain under discussion was sequenced for a study of shared clonotypes between healthy human individuals. Study-wide points: Richness estimates generally favored naive over memory subsets.

As defined, naive CD8 cells were CD45RO-negative and positively selected for CCR7, with terminally differentiated effector memory CD45RA+ cells excluded. On this clone: Its specificity is unknown.

Here immunoSEQ multiplex PCR was the method, and the copy in TCRdb shows in-frame clones only, minus some. This table has 760,000 or so clones, 90% to 97% appearing once. The CDR3 sequence is 14 residues long. In germline, CDR1 is LNHDA, CDR2 SQIVND (reference sequence). V shed 0 bases and J shed 2 bases, with 8 bases lying between them. This sequence was found in a man between 25 and 39 years old in good health. Sequencing was done on a sample of naive CD8+ T cells sorted from blood. The chain is built from TRBV19 and TRBJ2-7, with D uncertain. The CDR3: CASSIELGAYEQYF. DNA for the CDR3: TGTGCCAGTAGTATAGAGCTCGGAGCCTACGAGCAGTACTTC.